This T cell receptor beta chain emerged from a study of early T cells in non-severe SARS-CoV-2 infection. This clonotype was seen repeatedly, ten times or more. The CDR3 length is 14 residues. Per germline, CDR1 LGHDT and CDR2 YNNKEL (reference sequence). Trimming cost V 0 bases and J 4 bases; bases outside gene matches: 2. MiXCR, applied by TCRdb to the 5' RACE reads, yields one record per CDR3 protein. The sample has 66,000 or so distinct CDR3 sequences, about 13% seen once. The sample was whole blood. The origin of this receptor is an adult who was a healthcare worker with PCR-confirmed SARS-CoV-2 infection or an uninfected control (not recorded which). The chain links TRBV3-1 to TRBJ2-5; TRBD2 matches at 7 bases. The CDR3 coding sequence is TGTGCCAGCAGCCAAGACGGCGGGGGAGAGACCCAGTACTTC. As protein: CASSQDGGGETQYF.